This TCR beta chain was captured by sequencing in a study of cytotoxic CD8 clonotypes in ibrutinib-treated CLL. Study summary: Enrolment comprised eleven to twelve relapsed/refractory and more than 14 treatment-naive patients; roughly 18 were IGHV unmutated. When averaged across all of the samples, the counts came to some 250,000 productive templates and about 90,000 productive rearrangements.

The repertoire was sequenced with immunoSEQ multiplex PCR; TCRdb's copy has only in-frame clones and lacks some. The table shows nearly 50,000 clones, with about three fifths occurring only once. This clone is classed as medium-sized. The antigen is not known. Study results and limitations: Clonality increased at ibrutinib response, then returned toward baseline at progression.

With 0 bases clipped from V and 4 bases from J, the junction kept 0 bases outside the gene matches. CDR3 size: 15 residues. Germline values: CDR1 SGHVS, CDR2 FQNEAQ. The sequencing here drew on PBMCs, taken after 24 months of ibrutinib treatment. The chain joins TRBV7-8 to TRBJ2-1, with 10 bases lining up with TRBD1. The receptor was isolated from a human donor with chronic lymphocytic leukemia. DNA for the CDR3: TGTGCCAGCAGCTTAGCGGGACAGGGGTACAATGAGCAGTTCTTC. Translation gives CASSLAGQGYNEQFF. Full variable domain (missing parts from reference TRBV7-8 and TRBJ2-1): GAGVSQSPRYKVAKRGQDVALRCDPISGHVSLFWYQQALGQGPEFLTYFQNEAQLDKSGLPSDRFFAERPEGSVSTLKIQRTQQEDSAVYLCASSLAGQGYNEQFFGPGTRLTVL.